A single sample is the source of the 25 T cell receptor beta chains below, sequenced in a study of lung T cells in sarcoidosis with Löfgren's syndrome. Each CDR3 protein is one row after TCRdb ran MiXCR on the reads. The sample comprises 60,000 or so distinct CDR3 sequences, 21% of which are singletons, and approximately 2.1% rests with the top ten. Sequences were obtained from CD4+ T cells from PBMCs. The receptors shown here come from a human donor with sarcoidosis (Löfgren's syndrome or another form), or a control subject (not recorded which).

This clonotype has a count of ten or more. The gene calls are TRBV7-8 and TRBJ2-2, with D possibly matching TRBD1 (6 bases). The germline CDR1 and CDR2 sequences are SGHVS and FQNEAQ. The CDR3 sequence is 15 residues long. Between the trimmed V and J ends, which lost 6 bases and 0 bases, there was a span of 11 bases. The CDR3 nucleotides read TGTGCCAGCAGTCCCACAGGGCCGAACACCGGGGAGCTGTTTTTT. Encoded protein: CASSPTGPNTGELFF.

The CDR3 sequence: CASSLGGTGAFREQFF. The CDR3 DNA reads as TGCGCCAGCAGCTTGGGTGGGACAGGGGCTTTTCGAGAGCAGTTCTTC. The V gene is TRBV5-1, the J gene TRBJ2-1; 10 bases are shared with TRBD1. V was pared by 0 bases and J by 10 bases, with 10 bases of the junction left unmatched. CDR1 and CDR2 (germline): SGHRS, YFSETQ. CDR3 length equals 16 residues.

This clonotype occurred many times. The V and J genes are TRBV5-4 and TRBJ1-1; TRBD1 aligns across 12 bases. Germline CDR1 SGHNT, CDR2 YYREEE (reference sequence). The CDR3 runs 16 residues. The V segment lost 6 bases and the J segment 4 bases; nucleotides outside the gene matches: 10. The CDR3 nucleotides read TGTGCCAGCAACACTGGGGGACAGGGGGCCGGCACTGAAGCTTTCTTT. This translates into CASNTGGQGAGTEAFF.

This clonotype has ten or more counts. The chain carries TRBV28 and TRBJ1-5, with D perhaps matching TRBD1 (6 bases). Trimming took 7 bases from V and 5 from J, leaving 21 bases between them. There are 16 residues in the CDR3. Germline values: CDR1 MDHEN, CDR2 SYDVKM. CDR3 DNA: TGTGCCAGCACCACACTCGCGGAACAGGGTCATCAGCCCCAGCATTTT. Translating gives CASTTLAEQGHQPQHF.

This clonotype was recorded only once. A read error is possible here, since a much larger clone lies one base away. The gene calls are TRBV20-1 and TRBJ2-3; 11 bases are a match to TRBD2. Per the germline V gene, CDR1 is DFQATT and CDR2 is SNEGSKA (reference sequence). V trimming: 0 bases; J trimming: 4 bases; junction bases outside the gene matches: 15. The CDR3 is made up of 19 amino acids. The CDR3 DNA is TGCAGTGCTAGAGATCCCATAATTAGTAGCGGGGGGGCCCCAGATACGCAGTATTTT. Protein: CSARDPIISSGGAPDTQYF.

As regards this clonotype: This could be a read error, since a much larger clone is one nucleotide away. Since no conserved phenylalanine or tryptophan closes the CDR3, a read error is the likely cause. The chain joins TRBV27 to TRBJ2-5; 7 positions agree with TRBD1. Germline-derived CDR1 and CDR2 are MNHEY and SMNVEV (reference sequence). The CDR3 sequence is 14 residues long. V gave up 5 bases and J gave up 5 bases; unmatched junction bases: 8. The DNA of the CDR3 is TGTGCCAGCAGTGCCGGGGACAGAGGGGAGACCCAGTACATC. Translating it yields CASSAGDRGETQYI.

The chain links TRBV5-6 to TRBJ1-2; D ambiguous. The CDR3 is 13 residues long. Germline-derived CDR1 and CDR2 are SGHDT and YYEEEE. V was shortened by 2 bases and J by 6 bases, with 11 bases between the two germline ends. This CDR3 reads CASSLGPDHGYTF. As DNA, the CDR3 is TGTGCCAGCAGCTTAGGGCCTGACCATGGCTACACCTTC.

The table lists this clonotype with many counts. The rearrangement uses TRBV28 and TRBJ2-7; tentative D call: TRBD1 (5 bases). Deletions cut 6 bases from V and 4 bases from J, with 10 bases between. Germline CDR1 reads MDHEN; CDR2 reads SYDVKM. The CDR3 consists of 12 residues. CDR3 in amino acids: CASSLGQYEQYF. The CDR3 region has the DNA TGTGCCAGCAGCCTCGGACAATACGAGCAGTACTTC.

Comment on this clonotype: The limits of the CDR3 on the DNA are not certain, so only TCRdb's listed CDR3 is given. J is TRBJ2-7 and V is TRBV7-5; TRBD1, the table's D call, lacks a check against the DNA. TRBV7-5 is a known pseudogene. With termini counted, the CDR3 has 18 amino acids. The CDR3: CISVSEGSRDLLRDEQYV.

This clonotype was observed at least ten times. The chain couples TRBV2 to TRBJ1-1; D possibly corresponds to TRBD1 (6 bases). The CDR3 covers 13 residues. Per germline, CDR1 SNHLY and CDR2 FYNNEI. The V end was cut by 1 base, the J end by 4 bases, with 7 bases between. The CDR3 loop reads CASSEGGGTEAFF. The CDR3 DNA reads TGTGCCAGCAGTGAAGGAGGGGGCACTGAAGCTTTCTTT.

The genes are TRBV11-2 and TRBJ2-3; 9 nucleotides align to TRBD1. Germline trimming cut 3 bases from V and 4 bases from J; bases unmatched to any gene: 2. The CDR3 has 14 amino acids. Germline V gene lookup returns CDR1 SGHAT and CDR2 FQNNGV. The CDR3 protein is CASSLDRGPDTQYF. CDR3 coding DNA: TGTGCCAGCAGCTTGGACAGGGGCCCAGATACGCAGTATTTT.

This clonotype was detected ten times or more. The chain joins TRBV28 to TRBJ1-1; no firm D call. CDR1 and CDR2 from the germline V gene are MDHEN and SYDVKM. The CDR3 runs to 14 residues. Trimming removed 2 bases at V and 0 bases at J, with 7 bases between. Here the CDR3 DNA reads TGTGCCAGCAGTTTAATAGGACTGAACACTGAAGCTTTCTTT. Translation gives CASSLIGLNTEAFF. The full variable domain, in which reference TRBV28 and TRBJ1-1 provide the parts outside the CDR3, is DVKVTQSSRYLVKRTGEKVFLECVQDMDHENMFWYRQDPGLGLRLIYFSYDVKMKEKGDIPEGYSVSREKKERFSLILESASTNQTSMYLCASSLIGLNTEAFFGQGTRLTVV.

This clonotype has a count of ten or more. The chain is built from TRBV6-1 and TRBJ2-3; the match to TRBD2 covers 7 bases. V was pared by 5 bases and J by 2 bases, with 7 bases of the junction left unmatched. Germline CDR1 and CDR2: MNHNS and SASEGT. This CDR3 is 15 amino acids long. CDR3: CASSLTSVSTDTQYF. CDR3 sequence (DNA): TGTGCCAGCAGTTTAACTAGCGTTTCCACAGATACGCAGTATTTT.

With regard to this clonotype: A read error may explain this, as a much larger clone is one base away. This chain connects TRBV12-3 or TRBV12-4 to TRBJ2-3, with TRBD1 matching over 7 bases. The CDR3 runs to 15 residues. Losses at the gene ends were 5 bases for V and 4 bases for J; bases not matched to a gene: 9. The CDR3 spells CASSPSTGSADTQYF. The CDR3, as DNA: TGTGCCAGCAGTCCCTCGACAGGGTCCGCAGATACGCAGTATTTT.

On this clonotype: The junction shows a germline mismatch at one end, possibly a read error. Here the CDR3 reads CASSLVATGRIQCF. CDR3 DNA sequence: TGTGCCAGCAGCTTAGTAGCGACAGGGAGGATTCAGTGCTTC. The chain employs TRBV11-2 and TRBJ2-4, with D tentatively TRBD1 (7 bases). Per the germline V gene, CDR1 is SGHAT and CDR2 is FQNNGV. The CDR3 spans 14 residues.

The chain combines TRBV3-1 with TRBJ1-5; no definite D call. Trimming pared 1 base from V and 15 bases from J, leaving 13 bases between. Germline values: CDR1 LGHDT, CDR2 YNNKEL (reference sequence). The CDR3 length is 12 residues. The CDR3 region has the DNA TGTGCCAGCAGCCAAGGGGCAGGCCACCGGCATTTT. This translates into CASSQGAGHRHF.

Worth noting for this clonotype: A much larger clone sits a single nucleotide away, making a read error possible. The chain links TRBV6-9 to TRBJ2-7; 15 bases map to TRBD2. From germline, CDR1 is MNHGY and CDR2 SVAAGI. The CDR3 contains 15 residues. J lost 7 bases, V lost 8 bases, and 9 bases had no gene match. CDR3 residues: CASGSGTSGRYEQYF. The CDR3 DNA sequence: TGTGCCAGCGGTTCCGGGACTAGCGGGAGGTATGAGCAGTACTTC.

Concerning this clonotype: A read error is possible here, since a much larger clone lies one base away. This rearrangement joins TRBV15 to TRBJ2-7; D not certain. This CDR3 is built from 14 residues. Germline lookup yields CDR1 LNHNV and CDR2 YYDKDF (reference sequence). The CDR3 here is CATSRGTDTYERYF. CDR3 coding DNA: TGTGCCACCAGCAGAGGGACCGATACCTACGAGCGGTACTTC. The variable domain in full, with the rest retrieved from reference TRBV15 and TRBJ2-7, is DAMVIQNPRYQVTQFGKPVTLSCSQTLNHNVMYWYQQKSSQAPKLLFHYYDKDFNNEADTPDNFQSRRPNTSFCFLDIRSPGLGDTAMYLCATSRGTDTYERYFGPGTRLTVT.

The genes are TRBV18 and TRBJ1-2; D may be TRBD1 (5 bases). The V gene lost 5 bases and the J gene lost 7 bases, with 20 bases spanning the gap. CDR3 size: 15 residues. Germline V gene lookup returns CDR1 KGHSH and CDR2 LQKENI. CDR3 DNA: TGTGCCAGCTCAGGGGCAGCAATGTCTCGACTTGGCTACACCTTC. Its protein is CASSGAAMSRLGYTF.

The chain employs TRBV7-9 and TRBJ1-4; possible D gene TRBD1, 6 bases. V was shortened by 0 bases and J by 8 bases, with 7 bases between the two germline ends. Germline V gene data show CDR1 as SEHNR and CDR2 as FQNEAQ (reference sequence). CDR3 length: 13 residues. CDR3 bases: TGTGCCAGCAGCTTAGCGGGGGGCGAAAAACTGTTTTTT. Translating it yields CASSLAGGEKLFF. Together with reference TRBV7-9 and TRBJ1-4, the CDR3 gives the full variable domain: DTGVSQNPRHKITKRGQNVTFRCDPISEHNRLYWYRQTLGQGPEFLTYFQNEAQLEKSRLLSDRFSAERPKGSFSTLEIQRTEQGDSAMYLCASSLAGGEKLFFGSGTQLSVL.

This clonotype was picked up one time. This could be a read error, since a much larger clone is one nucleotide away. The chain uses TRBV7-9 and TRBJ1-3; D is ambiguous. Germline V CDR1 and CDR2: SEHNR, FQNEAQ (reference sequence). The CDR3 contains 16 residues. The CDR3 bases are TGTGCCAGCAGCTTAGGTCTGCCGGACTCTGGAAACACCTTATATTTT. Translation gives CASSLGLPDSGNTLYF.

The rearrangement links TRBV2 to TRBJ1-1, with a weak D call TRBD1 (6 bases). This CDR3 has 17 amino acids. The germline CDR1 and CDR2 sequences are SNHLY and FYNNEI. Trimming took off 4 bases at V and 4 bases at J, with 22 bases between the two ends. CDR3 in amino acids: CASSVKTFVGGGTEAFF. The CDR3 bases are TGTGCCAGCAGTGTGAAGACATTCGTGGGGGGCGGCACTGAAGCTTTCTTT.

At least ten counts were recorded for this clonotype. The chain employs TRBV7-2 and TRBJ2-7; maybe TRBD2 (5 bases). V shed 5 bases and J shed 2 bases, with 19 bases lying between them. Germline CDR1 and CDR2: SGHTA and FQGNSA. CDR3 length equals 16 residues. CDR3 DNA: TGTGCCAGCAGCCCCTATACCTCCCGGGGAACCTACGAGCAGTACTTC. Encoded protein: CASSPYTSRGTYEQYF.

This clonotype was counted only a few times. The chain employs TRBV19 and TRBJ1-2; D is unresolved. V shed 3 bases and J shed 0 bases, with 11 bases lying between them. CDR1 LNHDA and CDR2 SQIVND come from the germline V gene (reference sequence). CDR3 length: 15 residues. CDR3 loop: CASSMTHSTNYGYTF. The CDR3 nucleotides read TGTGCCAGTAGTATGACACACTCCACTAACTATGGCTACACCTTC. Full variable domain (rest looked up from reference TRBV19 and TRBJ1-2): DGGITQSPKYLFRKEGQNVTLSCEQNLNHDAMYWYRQDPGQGLRLIYYSQIVNDFQKGDIAEGYSVSREKKESFPLTVTSAQKNPTAFYLCASSMTHSTNYGYTFGSGTRLTVV.

This clonotype has only a few counts. The chain combines TRBV10-3 with TRBJ2-1, with D perhaps TRBD1 (6 bases). Germline CDR1 and CDR2: ENHRY and SYGVKD. V dropped 7 bases and J dropped 6 bases, with 16 bases sitting between them. The CDR3 has 14 amino acids. CDR3 DNA sequence: TGTGCCATCATGGGAACAGGGCGGGCCAATGAGCAGTTCTTC. This encodes CAIMGTGRANEQFF.